Each of the 9 T cell receptor beta chains below was sequenced from the same sample in a study of CD8 T cells in ankylosing spondylitis. MiXCR, applied by TCRdb to the 5' RACE reads, yields one record per CDR3 protein. There are about 39,000 distinct CDR3 sequences in the sample; around 10% occur only once, and roughly 15% lies in the top ten. Specimen: blood, either unsorted or a sorted T cell fraction (not recorded which). The origin of the receptors is a male donor with ankylosing spondylitis or in good health (not recorded which).

In its sample, this clonotype was seen many times. This sequence joins TRBV5-8 and TRBJ2-1, with 9 bases matching TRBD2. V lost 8 bases to trimming and J lost 9 bases; unmatched junction nucleotides: 15. Germline assignment: CDR1 SGHTS and CDR2 YDEGEE. The CDR3 is made up of 15 amino acids. CDR3 residues: CASLAGVRKVGEQFF. DNA for the CDR3: TGTGCCAGTTTAGCGGGAGTTCGGAAAGTCGGTGAGCAGTTCTTC.

This clonotype was seen ten or more times. V usage is TRBV27 and J usage is TRBJ2-3; TRBD2 aligns across 7 bases. Trimming took 7 bases from V and 3 from J; bases not matched to a gene: 7. The CDR3 has 14 residues. The germline V gene encodes CDR1 MNHEY and CDR2 SMNVEV (reference sequence). CDR3 residues: CASKAGVSTDTQYF. The DNA of the CDR3 is TGTGCCAGCAAGGCGGGAGTGTCGACAGATACGCAGTATTTT.

This clonotype was counted many times. CDR3 nucleotide sequence: TGTGCCACCAGCAGAGAACTGTGGGAGACCCAGTACTTC. It specifies CATSRELWETQYF. V gene TRBV15 combines with J gene TRBJ2-5, with no clear D. Looked up from germline, CDR1 is LNHNV and CDR2 is YYDKDF (reference sequence). The CDR3 sequence is 13 residues long. V lost 0 bases to trimming and J lost 5 bases, with 7 bases between them.

At least ten counts were recorded for this clonotype. The DNA for the CDR3 is TGTGCCAGCAGTTTATCAGGGCAGACTGAGTCCTACGAGCAGTACTTC. Its protein product is CASSLSGQTESYEQYF. The gene calls are TRBV27 and TRBJ2-7; D is ambiguous. The germline V gene has CDR1 MNHEY and CDR2 SMNVEV (reference sequence). The CDR3 has 16 amino acids. Deletions cut 0 bases from V and 1 base from J, with 13 bases between.

In its sample, this clonotype was seen many times. The V gene is TRBV4-3, the J gene TRBJ2-7, with D tentatively TRBD1 (6 bases). Trimming took off 0 bases at V and 2 bases at J, with 14 bases between the two ends. The V gene's germline CDR1 is LGHNA and CDR2 YSLEER. The CDR3 consists of 16 residues. The CDR3 nucleotides are TGCGCCAGCAGCCAAGATCTCAGGGGTCCAACCTACGAGCAGTACTTC. Translation: CASSQDLRGPTYEQYF.

This clonotype has at least ten counts. V is TRBV7-2 and J is TRBJ2-7, with 9 bases that match TRBD1. This CDR3 has 15 amino acids. Germline V gene sequence: CDR1 SGHTA, CDR2 FQGNSA. V shed 3 bases, J shed 2 bases, and the junction held 5 bases outside the gene matches. The CDR3 region is CASSFYRGPAYEQYF. The CDR3 DNA reads TGTGCCAGCAGCTTCTACAGGGGGCCGGCCTACGAGCAGTACTTC.

This chain joins TRBV3-1 and TRBJ2-3, with TRBD2 as a possible D gene (5 bases). The V end was cut by 0 bases, the J end by 7 bases, with 11 bases between. CDR1 and CDR2 from the germline V gene are LGHDT and YNNKEL (reference sequence). The CDR3 runs 14 residues. The CDR3 spells CASSQEQEVNTQYF. As DNA, the CDR3 is TGTGCCAGCAGCCAAGAGCAGGAGGTCAATACGCAGTATTTT.

This clonotype was detected many times. The chain combines TRBV20-1 with TRBJ2-5, with 10 bases identical to TRBD1. Looked up from germline, CDR1 is DFQATT and CDR2 is SNEGSKA (reference sequence). The CDR3 spans 13 residues. The CDR3 reads CSGDPGQGETQYF. CDR3 in DNA: TGCAGCGGGGACCCGGGACAGGGGGAGACCCAGTACTTC.

This clonotype was seen at least ten times. The V gene is TRBV20-1, the J gene TRBJ1-5; no clear D gene. The CDR3 totals 14 residues. Germline V lookup: CDR1 DFQATT, CDR2 SNEGSKA (reference sequence). V lost 1 base, J lost 0 bases, and 7 bases lay in between. The CDR3 DNA reads TGCAGTGCTAGAGTCCAGCCTAGCAATCAGCCCCAGCATTTT. This codes for CSARVQPSNQPQHF.